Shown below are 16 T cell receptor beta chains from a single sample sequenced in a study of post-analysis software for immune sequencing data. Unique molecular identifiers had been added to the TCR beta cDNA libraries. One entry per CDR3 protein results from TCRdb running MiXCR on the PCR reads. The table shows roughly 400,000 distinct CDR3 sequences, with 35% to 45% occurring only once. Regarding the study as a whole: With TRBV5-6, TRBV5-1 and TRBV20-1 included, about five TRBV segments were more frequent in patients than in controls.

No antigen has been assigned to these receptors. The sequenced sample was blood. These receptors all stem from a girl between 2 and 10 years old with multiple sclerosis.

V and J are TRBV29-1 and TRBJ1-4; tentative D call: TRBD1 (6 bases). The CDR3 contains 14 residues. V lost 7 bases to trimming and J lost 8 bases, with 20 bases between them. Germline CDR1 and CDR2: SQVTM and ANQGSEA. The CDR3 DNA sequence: TGCAGCGCCGACAGGAAAGGCCTTGGGGAAAAACTGTTTTTT. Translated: CSADRKGLGEKLFF.

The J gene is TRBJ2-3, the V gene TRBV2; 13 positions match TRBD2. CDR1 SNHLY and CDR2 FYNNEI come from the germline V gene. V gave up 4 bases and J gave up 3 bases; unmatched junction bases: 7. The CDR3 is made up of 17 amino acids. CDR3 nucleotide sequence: TGTGCCAGCAGTGCCCAGGGACTAGCGGGGATGACAGATACGCAGTATTTT. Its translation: CASSAQGLAGMTDTQYF.

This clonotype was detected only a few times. The CDR3 nucleotides read TGCAGTGCTAGTCCTGGTAGCGGTATCTACGAGCAGTACTTC. It codes for CSASPGSGIYEQYF. J is TRBJ2-7 and V is TRBV20-1, with D maybe TRBD2 (6 bases). The germline V and J ends were trimmed by 3 bases and 3 bases, with 15 bases remaining between them. Germline CDR1 DFQATT, CDR2 SNEGSKA (reference sequence). CDR3 length equals 14 residues.

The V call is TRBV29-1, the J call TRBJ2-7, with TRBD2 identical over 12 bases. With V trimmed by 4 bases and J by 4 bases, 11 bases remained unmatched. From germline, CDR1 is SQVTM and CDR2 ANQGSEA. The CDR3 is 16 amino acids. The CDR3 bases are TGCAGCGTTGTGGGGGCTAGCGGGAGGGCCCAGTACGAGCAGTACTTC. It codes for CSVVGASGRAQYEQYF.

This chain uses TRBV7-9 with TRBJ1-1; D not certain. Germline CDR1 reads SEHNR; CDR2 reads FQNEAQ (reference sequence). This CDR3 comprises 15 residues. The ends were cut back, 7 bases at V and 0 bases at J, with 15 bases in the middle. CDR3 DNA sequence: TGTGCCAGCACATTAGGTACGGTCGTGAACACTGAAGCTTTCTTT. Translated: CASTLGTVVNTEAFF.

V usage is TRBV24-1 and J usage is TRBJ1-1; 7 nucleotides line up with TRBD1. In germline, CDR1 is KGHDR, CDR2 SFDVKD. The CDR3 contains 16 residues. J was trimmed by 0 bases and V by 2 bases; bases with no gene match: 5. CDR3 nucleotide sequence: TGTGCCACCAGTGATTCCCTGACAGGGATGAACACTGAAGCTTTCTTT. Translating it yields CATSDSLTGMNTEAFF.

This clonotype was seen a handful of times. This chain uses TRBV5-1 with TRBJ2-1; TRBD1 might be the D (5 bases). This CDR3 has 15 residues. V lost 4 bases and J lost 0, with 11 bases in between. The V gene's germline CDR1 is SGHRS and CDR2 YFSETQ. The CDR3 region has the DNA TGCGCCAGCAGCACAGACAGATCCTCCTACAATGAGCAGTTCTTC. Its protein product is CASSTDRSSYNEQFF.

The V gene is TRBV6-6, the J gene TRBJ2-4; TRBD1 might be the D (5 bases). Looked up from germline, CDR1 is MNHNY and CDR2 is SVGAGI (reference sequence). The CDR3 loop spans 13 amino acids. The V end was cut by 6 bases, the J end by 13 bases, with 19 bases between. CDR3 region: CASRTKRTNKQYF. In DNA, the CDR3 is TGTGCCAGCAGGACGAAAAGGACAAACAAGCAGTACTTC.

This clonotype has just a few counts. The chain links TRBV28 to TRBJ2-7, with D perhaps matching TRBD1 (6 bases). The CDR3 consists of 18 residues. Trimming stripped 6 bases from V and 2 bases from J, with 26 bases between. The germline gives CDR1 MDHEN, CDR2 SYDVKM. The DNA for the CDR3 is TGTGCCAGCAGCCGCGTTTTGCTTTTGGGACACCCTACCTACGAGCAGTACTTC. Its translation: CASSRVLLLGHPTYEQYF.

CDR3 coding DNA: TGCGCCAGCAGTGAGTCCAGCGGGGGGGCAGATACGCAGTATTTT. Amino acids: CASSESSGGADTQYF. The rearrangement links TRBV10-2 to TRBJ2-3; 10 nucleotides match TRBD2. The V and J ends lost 0 bases and 4 bases, in that order; junction bases with no gene match: 1. The V gene's germline CDR1 is WSHSY and CDR2 SAAADI. This CDR3 spans 15 amino acids.

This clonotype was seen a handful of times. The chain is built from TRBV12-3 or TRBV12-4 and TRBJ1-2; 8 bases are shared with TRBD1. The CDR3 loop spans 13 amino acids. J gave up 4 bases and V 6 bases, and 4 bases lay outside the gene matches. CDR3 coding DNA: TGTGCCAGCAGATATGACAGGGGCTATGGCTACACCTTC. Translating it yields CASRYDRGYGYTF.

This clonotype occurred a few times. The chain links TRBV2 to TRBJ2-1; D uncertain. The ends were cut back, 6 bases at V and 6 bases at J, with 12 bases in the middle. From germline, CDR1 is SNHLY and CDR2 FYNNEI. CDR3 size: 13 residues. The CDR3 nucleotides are TGTGCCAGCAGGGGGAACCCGCTCAATGAGCAGTTCTTC. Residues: CASRGNPLNEQFF.

The CDR3 reads CSASAPSTDTQYF. DNA of the CDR3: TGCAGTGCTAGTGCTCCTAGCACAGATACGCAGTATTTT. The genes are TRBV20-1 and TRBJ2-3, with unresolved D. CDR3 size: 13 residues. CDR1 is DFQATT and CDR2 is SNEGSKA in the germline V gene (reference sequence). Trimming left V 3 bases short and J 0 bases short, with 7 bases between.

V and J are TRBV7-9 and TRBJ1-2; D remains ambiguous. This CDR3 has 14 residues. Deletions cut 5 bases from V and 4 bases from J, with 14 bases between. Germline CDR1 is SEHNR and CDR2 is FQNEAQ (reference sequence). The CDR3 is CASSRTPGSYGYTF. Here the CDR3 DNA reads TGTGCCAGCAGCCGTACACCGGGAAGCTATGGCTACACCTTC. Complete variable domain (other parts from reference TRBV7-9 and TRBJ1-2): DTGVSQNPRHKITKRGQNVTFRCDPISEHNRLYWYRQTLGQGPEFLTYFQNEAQLEKSRLLSDRFSAERPKGSFSTLEIQRTEQGDSAMYLCASSRTPGSYGYTFGSGTRLTVV.

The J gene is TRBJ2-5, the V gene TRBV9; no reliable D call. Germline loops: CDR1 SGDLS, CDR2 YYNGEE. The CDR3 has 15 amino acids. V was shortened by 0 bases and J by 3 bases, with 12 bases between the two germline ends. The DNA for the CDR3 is TGTGCCAGCAGCGTAGCAGCCGGCAATAAAGAGACCCAGTACTTC. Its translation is CASSVAAGNKETQYF. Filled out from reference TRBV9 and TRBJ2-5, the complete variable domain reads DSGVTQTPKHLITATGQRVTLRCSPRSGDLSVYWYQQSLDQGLQFLIQYYNGEERAKGNILERFSAQQFPDLHSELNLSSLELGDSALYFCASSVAAGNKETQYFGPGTRLLVL.

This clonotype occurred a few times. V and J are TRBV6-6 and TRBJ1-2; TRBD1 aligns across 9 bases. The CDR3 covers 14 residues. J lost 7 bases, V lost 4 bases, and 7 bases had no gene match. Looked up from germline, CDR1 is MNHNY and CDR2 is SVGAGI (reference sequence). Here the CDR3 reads CASSFSDRGGGYTF. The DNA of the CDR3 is TGTGCCAGCAGTTTCTCGGACAGGGGCGGTGGCTACACCTTC.